The rows below give T cell receptor beta chains drawn from one sample of a study of shared clonotypes between healthy human individuals. The data were produced by immunoSEQ multiplex PCR, yet TCRdb's version contains in-frame clones alone and is incomplete. In the table there are some 1,900,000 clones, about 94% of which are singletons. Source material: naive CD8+ T cells sorted from blood. Receptors were obtained from a man between 18 and 35 years old in good health. CDR3s include the opening cysteine and the closing phenylalanine or tryptophan. D genes are given only for firm matches. Size values are once, few and many counts, or a class for expanded clones, and some rows have none.

J gene	clone size	D gene	V gene	CDR3 protein	CDR3 DNA
TRBJ2-7	-	TRBD2	TRBV7-9	CASSSTSGGDLDYEQYF	TGTGCCAGCAGCTCCACTAGCGGGGGGGACCTTGACTACGAGCAGTACTTC
TRBJ2-7	-	-	TRBV14	CASSQDRVSYEQYF	TGTGCCAGCAGCCAAGACAGGGTGTCCTACGAGCAGTACTTC
TRBJ2-7	-	TRBD1	TRBV5-5	CASSFRDSGYEQYF	TGTGCCAGCAGCTTCCGGGACAGTGGCTACGAGCAGTACTTC
TRBJ2-1	-	-	TRBV19	CASSIEDNEQFF	TGTGCCAGTAGTATAGAGGACAATGAGCAGTTCTTC
TRBJ2-5	-	-	TRBV4-1	CASSQGVMELETQYF	TGCGCCAGCAGCCAAGGGGTAATGGAACTAGAGACCCAGTACTTC
TRBJ2-5	-	TRBD1	TRBV10-2	CASNTGQDQETQYF	TGCGCCAGTAACACTGGACAGGACCAAGAGACCCAGTACTTC
TRBJ2-5	-	-	TRBV11-2	CASSLEGFQETQYF	TGTGCCAGCAGCTTAGAAGGATTCCAAGAGACCCAGTACTTC
TRBJ2-5	once	TRBD2	TRBV2	CASSALADQETQYF	TGTGCCAGCAGTGCTCTAGCGGACCAAGAGACCCAGTACTTC
TRBJ2-7	-	-	TRBV5-5	CASSLVNGGRAPYEQYF	TGTGCCAGCAGCCTGGTTAATGGGGGCAGGGCACCCTACGAGCAGTACTTC
TRBJ1-1	-	-	TRBV11-2	CASSFKWDWDTEAFF	TGTGCCAGCAGCTTTAAATGGGATTGGGACACTGAAGCTTTCTTT
TRBJ2-7	-	-	TRBV5-6	CASSDETQGSEQYF	TGTGCCAGCAGCGATGAGACACAGGGTAGCGAGCAGTACTTC
TRBJ2-7	-	-	TRBV4-1	CASSQAGGHEQYF	TGCGCCAGCAGCCAAGCTGGAGGGCACGAGCAGTACTTC
TRBJ2-1	-	-	TRBV9	CASSVGGAYNEQFF	TGTGCCAGCAGCGTGGGGGGTGCTTACAATGAGCAGTTCTTC
TRBJ2-1	-	-	TRBV27	CASTSTGYNEQFF	TGTGCCAGCACCTCGACAGGATACAATGAGCAGTTCTTC
TRBJ2-1	-	-	TRBV7-6	CASSSGGGTGYNEQFF	TGTGCCAGCAGTTCCGGGGGCGGGACGGGCTACAATGAGCAGTTCTTC
TRBJ2-1	-	TRBD2	TRBV7-6	CASSKLAAYGNEQFF	TGTGCCAGCAGCAAACTAGCGGCCTATGGGAATGAGCAGTTCTTC
TRBJ1-1	-	-	TRBV7-8	CASSLVQGSTEAFF	TGTGCCAGCAGCTTAGTACAGGGCTCCACTGAAGCTTTCTTT
TRBJ1-4	-	TRBD1	TRBV9	CASSAGQITTNEKLFF	TGTGCCAGCAGCGCGGGACAGATCACAACTAATGAAAAACTGTTTTTT
TRBJ2-5	-	TRBD1	TRBV2	CASTRTGTGRKETQYF	TGTGCCAGCACTCGGACCGGGACAGGGAGGAAGGAGACCCAGTACTTC
TRBJ2-7	-	TRBD2	TRBV15	CATSRTSGGNYEQYF	TGTGCCACCAGCAGGACTAGCGGGGGTAACTACGAGCAGTACTTC
TRBJ1-2	once	-	TRBV7-9	CASSLDPGSVYGYTF	TGTGCCAGCAGCTTAGATCCGGGGTCTGTCTATGGCTACACCTTC
TRBJ1-1	-	-	TRBV6-5	CASSYSSGVNTEAFF	TGTGCCAGCAGTTACTCGTCGGGAGTTAACACTGAAGCTTTCTTT
TRBJ2-1	-	-	TRBV2	CASSDAYEQFF	TGTGCCAGCAGTGACGCGTATGAGCAGTTCTTC
TRBJ2-7	-	-	TRBV9	CASSADPQGSYEQYF	TGTGCCAGCAGCGCGGACCCACAGGGCTCCTACGAGCAGTACTTC
TRBJ2-1	-	TRBD2	TRBV27	CASRSGLAGGGQFF	TGTGCCAGCAGATCAGGACTAGCGGGAGGCGGGCAGTTCTTC
TRBJ2-2	once	-	TRBV27	CASSLWYRFTGELFF	TGTGCCAGCAGTTTATGGTACCGGTTCACCGGGGAGCTGTTTTTT
TRBJ2-1	-	TRBD2	TRBV27	CASSLDTSGSKDEQFF	TGTGCCAGCAGTTTAGATACTAGCGGGAGTAAGGATGAGCAGTTCTTC
TRBJ1-1	-	TRBD1	TRBV9	CASSAGDSLRTEAFF	TGTGCCAGCAGCGCCGGGGACAGTTTGAGGACTGAAGCTTTCTTT
TRBJ1-1	few	TRBD1	TRBV28	CASSSGQMNTEAFF	TGTGCCAGCAGCTCGGGACAGATGAACACTGAAGCTTTCTTT
TRBJ2-5	once	-	TRBV25-1	CATLWTVQETQYF	TGTGCCACCCTTTGGACAGTTCAAGAGACCCAGTACTTC
TRBJ2-5	-	-	TRBV27	CASSLQGGGVVKTQYF	TGTGCCAGCAGTCTTCAGGGTGGGGGAGTCGTAAAGACCCAGTACTTC
TRBJ2-3	-	-	TRBV4-1	CASSPKTGTAVGTDTQYF	TGCGCCAGCAGCCCGAAAACCGGGACTGCGGTGGGCACAGATACGCAGTATTTT
TRBJ2-7	-	-	TRBV4-1	CASSPGTISAYEQYF	TGCGCCAGCAGCCCGGGGACAATAAGCGCCTACGAGCAGTACTTC
TRBJ1-6	-	-	TRBV7-2	CASTHGTLNNSPLHF	TGTGCCAGCACCCACGGGACCTTAAACAATTCACCCCTCCACTTT
TRBJ2-7	-	-	TRBV11-2	CASSLYSGIIDEQYF	TGTGCCAGCAGCTTATACTCAGGGATCATCGACGAGCAGTACTTC
TRBJ2-5	-	TRBD1	TRBV4-3	CASSQEQGGQETQYF	TGCGCCAGCAGCCAAGAACAGGGGGGCCAAGAGACCCAGTACTTC
TRBJ1-2	-	-	TRBV4-3	CASSQVWGARGYTF	TGCGCCAGCAGCCAAGTGTGGGGGGCGCGTGGCTACACCTTC
TRBJ2-3	-	TRBD2	TRBV27	CASSLSLAGGTDTQYF	TGTGCCAGCAGTTTATCACTAGCGGGCGGCACAGATACGCAGTATTTT
TRBJ1-1	-	TRBD1	TRBV28	CASSFISTGGMNTEAFF	TGTGCCAGCAGTTTCATCTCGACAGGGGGCATGAACACTGAAGCTTTCTTT
TRBJ2-7	-	-	TRBV6-1	CASSEERGYEQYF	TGTGCCAGCAGTGAAGAGAGGGGCTACGAGCAGTACTTC
TRBJ2-3	-	-	TRBV30	CAWSVTSPTDTQYF	TGTGCCTGGAGTGTAACTAGCCCCACAGATACGCAGTATTTT